These 6 T cell receptor beta chains share one sample of origin, sequenced in a study of beta chain features in type 1 diabetes. Study conclusions and caveats: Across all four CD4+ subsets, people with type 1 diabetes showed modestly shorter TCRB CDR3s.

These receptors lack a known antigen. Every isolated RNA sample was fully reverse transcribed, so sequencing captured expressed TCRB transcripts. Profiling relied on immunoSEQ multiplex PCR, and the TCRdb table lists in-frame clones only, not all of them. This table has 630,000 or so clones, about 14% appearing once. The material sequenced was naive CD4+ T cells from blood. Receptors were obtained from a man between 18 and 29 years old with type 1 diabetes.

Concerning this clone: One end of the junction is discordant with germline, which a read error may explain. The chain is built from TRBV7-9 and TRBJ1-3; possibly TRBD1 for D (5 bases). The CDR3 length is 12 residues. Germline V CDR1 and CDR2: SEHNR, FQNEAQ (reference sequence). This CDR3 is CASSWDGTKPPF. The CDR3 DNA reads as TGTGCCAGCAGCTGGGACGGCACCAAACCGCCTTTT.

The CDR3 sequence: CASSPNQQPTETQYF. The CDR3 DNA follows: TGTGCCAGCTCACCAAATCAACAGCCAACAGAGACCCAGTACTTC. V and J are TRBV18 and TRBJ2-5, with D hard to call. Germline CDR1 is KGHSH and CDR2 is LQKENI. CDR3 size: 15 residues. The V end was cut by 2 bases, the J end by 4 bases, with 14 bases between.

This clone has more than one count but fewer than ten. V is TRBV30 and J is TRBJ2-1, with D unclear. With 4 bases removed from V and 6 bases from J, the gap between germline ends came to 13 bases. CDR1 GTSNPN and CDR2 SVGIG come from the germline V gene (reference sequence). CDR3 length: 13 residues. This chain's CDR3 is CAWNPDGPNEQFF. DNA of the CDR3: TGTGCCTGGAACCCAGACGGACCCAATGAGCAGTTCTTC. Filled out from reference TRBV30 and TRBJ2-1, the complete variable domain reads SQTIHQWPATLVQPVGSPLSLECTVEGTSNPNLYWYRQAAGRGLQLLFYSVGIGQISSEVPQNLSASRPQDRQFILSSKKLLLSDSGFYLCAWNPDGPNEQFFGPGTRLTVL.

In its sample, this clone was seen a few times. The V call is TRBV7-9, the J call TRBJ2-7; possible D gene TRBD2, 6 bases. The CDR3 has 15 residues. Trimming removed 2 bases from V and 7 bases from J, with 18 bases in between. Germline V gene sequence: CDR1 SEHNR, CDR2 FQNEAQ (reference sequence). The CDR3 reads CASSLWEVSQGEQYF. The CDR3 nucleotides are TGTGCCAGCAGCTTATGGGAGGTATCTCAGGGAGAGCAGTACTTC.

This clone showed up just a few times. The gene calls are TRBV19 and TRBJ2-1, with 9 bases that match TRBD2. Germline V gives CDR1 LNHDA, CDR2 SQIVND (reference sequence). V shed 5 bases and J 4 bases; nucleotides not matched to a gene: 6. CDR3 length: 15 amino acids. The CDR3 region is CASSPLLAGYNEQFF. CDR3 sequence (DNA): TGTGCCAGTAGTCCTCTCCTAGCGGGATACAATGAGCAGTTCTTC.

The table lists this clone with a few counts. The gene calls are TRBV12-5 and TRBJ2-2, with D maybe TRBD1 (5 bases). V lost 5 bases and J lost 7, with 11 bases in between. This CDR3 has 13 amino acids. The germline CDR1 and CDR2 sequences are LGHNT and FRNRAP. CDR3: CASGQDRGGELFF. DNA of the CDR3: TGTGCTAGTGGTCAAGACAGAGGCGGGGAGCTGTTTTTT.